This T cell receptor (beta chain) was captured in a study of blood T cell repertoires in COVID-19. Study-wide background: Italy, Spain and the United States were the sources of the convalescent and acute COVID-19 samples.

Germline CDR1 is SGHRS and CDR2 is YFSETQ. Losses at the gene ends were 0 bases for V and 6 bases for J; bases not matched to a gene: 9. This CDR3 has 16 amino acids. Sequenced by immunoSEQ multiplex PCR; TCRdb stores in-frame clones only, minus some. The sample lists 110,000 to 150,000 clones, about three quarters occurring once. The chain joins TRBV5-1 to TRBJ1-1; 9 positions agree with TRBD1. Specimen: peripheral blood. This receptor was taken from a woman in her sixties with acute or convalescent COVID-19. The CDR3 DNA follows: TGCGCCAGCAGCTTGGTAGGGACAGGGATTTCCGCTGAAGCTTTCTTT. This gives the protein CASSLVGTGISAEAFF.